Reported below is one T cell receptor beta chain. What antigen it recognizes has not been identified. From each donor, a roughly 2.5 ml peripheral blood sample was collected into PAXgene tubes and stored at -80 degrees C. Total RNA was isolated from whole blood with the PAXgene blood miRNA kit on an automated QIAcube, without T cell sorting. Deep TCRalpha and TCRbeta repertoire profiling with unique molecular barcoding was performed on peripheral blood of monozygotic twin pairs concordant or discordant for inflammatory bowel disease. For every twin pair, smoking habits were documented, and each individual was categorised as a current, former or never smoker. The data are from a study of monozygotic twins with inflammatory bowel disease (dated by TCRdb to between 2019 and 2020). About the study as a whole: In total, about 28 monozygotic twin pairs made up the full study: 19 Danish pairs, all IBD-discordant, plus nine German pairs, of which four were IBD-concordant and five were IBD-discordant. Within discordant pairs, disease-associated traits were sought mainly by comparing IBD patients with their genetically identical healthy co-twins. Each individual had, on average, about 151 000 unique TCRalpha sequences and 181 000 unique TCRbeta sequences available for analysis. The full study reports these points: No single strong signal or clonotype linked to IBD turned up in the results, so the idea that one exists was not supported. Concordant and discordant twins showed no difference in repertoire similarity, possibly because of limited statistical power. Fewer clonotypes were shared with other individuals by IBD patients than by healthy twins, most markedly in patients showing signs of disease activity. IBD patients had lower TCRbeta repertoire diversity, measured by the inverse Simpson index, than their healthy co-twins. Because patients were on differing immunosuppressive treatments, the repertoires may have picked up extra background noise and inter-individual variability. Different T cell subtypes could not be distinguished in the analysis.

The library relied on 5' RACE. Preparation of each TCR library used approximately 3,500 ng of total RNA. cDNA was synthesized with SMARTScribe reverse transcriptase in eight separate reactions per sample. During cDNA synthesis, template switching introduced unique molecular identifiers that contained a 6-nucleotide sample barcode. Two nested PCRs of roughly 15 and 9 cycles amplified the TCRalpha and TCRbeta cDNA, and bead purification followed each PCR. Before amplification, the cDNA was treated with uracil DNA-glycosylase and purified using the QIAquick PCR purification kit. In the second PCR, Illumina TruSeq-compatible adapters and sample-specific barcodes were added. TapeStation and Qubit were used to check library quality and concentration, and 5 ng of each library went into the pool. The pooled libraries were sequenced with 2 x 100 bp reads and custom sequencing primers on an Illumina HiSeq2500 single-index Rapid Run. As for the authors' bioinformatics: PCR and sequencing errors were corrected by UMI-based consensus assembly using MiGEC version 1.2.6. V(D)J alignment, clonotype assembly and CDR3 extraction were performed with MiXCR version 2.1.1. To normalise gene usage, clonotype sharing and MAIT/NKT TCR abundance, the analysis used the top 1000, 10 000 and 20 000 clonotypes per sample. Diversity was computed as the inverse Simpson index with the vegan R package after downsampling to 27 000 UMIs. Paired Mann-Whitney U tests on discordant twin pairs were used, with Benjamini-Hochberg multiple-testing correction. TCRdb reprocessed the reads and assigns one entry to each CDR3 protein sequence, leaving out DNA. The V and J calls shown here were made by TCRdb, not taken from the authors' results. The table of this sample itemizes about 160,000 distinct CDR3 sequences. The ten largest clones capture more than 2.5% of the sample.

CDR1 is given as SGHTA and CDR2 as FQGTGA, both from the germline V gene. Including cysteine and phenylalanine, the CDR3 has 15 amino acids. DNA is not recorded here. The chain is assembled from TRBV7-3 and TRBJ2-1. The sequence was collected from a human donor with ulcerative colitis or Crohn's disease, or a healthy co-twin of an affected twin (not recorded which). Sequenced: blood. For the CDR3, the sequence is CASSSLGQSNNEQFF.